The clone carrying this TCR beta chain has only a few counts. The sample comes from a study of T cells in Graves' hyperthyroidism and ophthalmopathy. What was amplified from RNA transcripts were TCR beta CDR3 regions. The TCR CDR3 first-round RT-PCR relied on the HTBI primer set. TCRdb called the multiplex PCR reads again in MiXCR, with one record for every CDR3 protein. The sample records 450,000 to 650,000 distinct CDR3 sequences, approximately 14% being singletons. An approximately 9.8 ml volume of fresh peripheral blood provided the PBMCs. Trimming took 7 bases from V and 5 from J, leaving 14 bases between them. The germline V gene has CDR1 MDHEN and CDR2 SYDVKM. This CDR3 comprises 13 residues.

This rearrangement joins TRBV28 to TRBJ1-1; D gene unclear. The clonotype originates from a woman aged 18-30 years with Graves' ophthalmopathy. The sample consisted of blood. In nucleotides, the CDR3 is TGTGCCAGCACCTTGTTAACCCGGACTGAAGCTTTCTTT. Amino acids: CASTLLTRTEAFF.